This T cell receptor beta chain appears in the sequencing data of a study of control samples from healthy donors and cancer patients. TCRdb's table, derived via immunoSEQ multiplex PCR, lists solely in-frame clones and lacks some. The sample lists about 51,000 clones; more than 70% were seen once. V was trimmed by 2 bases and J by 5 bases, leaving 9 bases between them. From germline, CDR1 is LNHNV and CDR2 YYDKDF (reference sequence). This CDR3 contains 13 residues. Sequencing used PBMCs. The chain uses TRBV15 and TRBJ1-1, with a tentative D call TRBD1 (6 bases). The clonotype was recovered from a middle-aged man with colorectal cancer. The CDR3 loop is CATSRQGITEAFF. Written as DNA, the CDR3 is TGTGCCACCAGCAGACAGGGGATAACTGAAGCTTTCTTT.